This TCR beta chain was recovered during a study of brain T cells in children with intractable seizures. Method: immunoSEQ multiplex PCR; TCRdb's copy keeps in-frame clones and lacks some. The sample holds hundreds of thousands of clones, roughly 92% seen once. The CDR3 sequence is 14 residues long. CDR1 GTSNPN and CDR2 SVGIG come from the germline V gene (reference sequence). With 2 bases clipped from V and 4 bases from J, the junction kept 3 bases outside the gene matches. Notes on the study in general: Clones missing pre-surgery may reflect undersampling of that blood sample.

The sample's time point: blood from clinic visit 5 months post-surgery; TSC patient then seizure free. The sequenced cases were selected for having the highest brain T cell transcript signatures. On this clone: Its antigen is unknown.

The TCR originated in a boy less than two years old with tuberous sclerosis and intractable seizures. The rearrangement uses TRBV30 and TRBJ1-5; 9 bases map to TRBD1. Source: peripheral blood, taken roughly 5 months after surgery. The CDR3 DNA follows: TGTGCCTGGAGTTCCGGACAGGGGAATCAGCCCCAGCATTTT. Encoded protein: CAWSSGQGNQPQHF.